This record looks at one T cell receptor beta chain sequence and its context. The data belong to a study of blood T cell repertoires in COVID-19. Background on the study: COVID-19 samples from acute and convalescent phases originated in the United States, Italy and Spain. The analysed material was cDNA or gDNA that came from T cells, B-cell-depleted T cells, or PBMCs.

This CDR3 is 15 amino acids long. V was trimmed by 3 bases and J by 3 bases, leaving 16 bases between them. Germline CDR1 reads DFQATT; CDR2 reads SNEGSKA (reference sequence). Original processing methods: Nucleated cell number was recorded as an estimate derived from reference gene primer amplification. Some clones are missing from TCRdb's copy, which holds only in-frame ones; the method was immunoSEQ multiplex PCR. D and trimming were read from the DNA, whereas the V and J calls and clone size are those reported in that table. The sample records roughly 97,000 clones, around 87% being singletons. The sequencing sample was made of peripheral blood. This receptor was identified in a man aged 45-60 years with acute or convalescent COVID-19. The chain uses TRBV20-1 and TRBJ2-3, with a possible D match to TRBD2 (6 bases). The CDR3 here is CSASDPGAGTDTQYF. In DNA, the CDR3 is TGCAGTGCTAGTGATCCGGGAGCCGGGACAGATACGCAGTATTTT.